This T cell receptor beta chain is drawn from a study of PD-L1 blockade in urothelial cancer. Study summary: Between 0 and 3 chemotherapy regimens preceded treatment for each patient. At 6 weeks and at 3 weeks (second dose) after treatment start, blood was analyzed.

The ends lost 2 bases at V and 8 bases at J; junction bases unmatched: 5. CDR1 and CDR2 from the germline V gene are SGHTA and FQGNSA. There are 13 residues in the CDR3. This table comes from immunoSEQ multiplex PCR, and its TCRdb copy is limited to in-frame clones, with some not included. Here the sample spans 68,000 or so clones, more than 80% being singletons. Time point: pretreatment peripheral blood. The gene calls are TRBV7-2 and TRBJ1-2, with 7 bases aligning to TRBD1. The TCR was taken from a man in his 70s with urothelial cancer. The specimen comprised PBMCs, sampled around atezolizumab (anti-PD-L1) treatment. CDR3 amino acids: CASSLRQGVGYTF. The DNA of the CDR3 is TGTGCCAGCAGCTTAAGGCAGGGGGTAGGCTACACCTTC.